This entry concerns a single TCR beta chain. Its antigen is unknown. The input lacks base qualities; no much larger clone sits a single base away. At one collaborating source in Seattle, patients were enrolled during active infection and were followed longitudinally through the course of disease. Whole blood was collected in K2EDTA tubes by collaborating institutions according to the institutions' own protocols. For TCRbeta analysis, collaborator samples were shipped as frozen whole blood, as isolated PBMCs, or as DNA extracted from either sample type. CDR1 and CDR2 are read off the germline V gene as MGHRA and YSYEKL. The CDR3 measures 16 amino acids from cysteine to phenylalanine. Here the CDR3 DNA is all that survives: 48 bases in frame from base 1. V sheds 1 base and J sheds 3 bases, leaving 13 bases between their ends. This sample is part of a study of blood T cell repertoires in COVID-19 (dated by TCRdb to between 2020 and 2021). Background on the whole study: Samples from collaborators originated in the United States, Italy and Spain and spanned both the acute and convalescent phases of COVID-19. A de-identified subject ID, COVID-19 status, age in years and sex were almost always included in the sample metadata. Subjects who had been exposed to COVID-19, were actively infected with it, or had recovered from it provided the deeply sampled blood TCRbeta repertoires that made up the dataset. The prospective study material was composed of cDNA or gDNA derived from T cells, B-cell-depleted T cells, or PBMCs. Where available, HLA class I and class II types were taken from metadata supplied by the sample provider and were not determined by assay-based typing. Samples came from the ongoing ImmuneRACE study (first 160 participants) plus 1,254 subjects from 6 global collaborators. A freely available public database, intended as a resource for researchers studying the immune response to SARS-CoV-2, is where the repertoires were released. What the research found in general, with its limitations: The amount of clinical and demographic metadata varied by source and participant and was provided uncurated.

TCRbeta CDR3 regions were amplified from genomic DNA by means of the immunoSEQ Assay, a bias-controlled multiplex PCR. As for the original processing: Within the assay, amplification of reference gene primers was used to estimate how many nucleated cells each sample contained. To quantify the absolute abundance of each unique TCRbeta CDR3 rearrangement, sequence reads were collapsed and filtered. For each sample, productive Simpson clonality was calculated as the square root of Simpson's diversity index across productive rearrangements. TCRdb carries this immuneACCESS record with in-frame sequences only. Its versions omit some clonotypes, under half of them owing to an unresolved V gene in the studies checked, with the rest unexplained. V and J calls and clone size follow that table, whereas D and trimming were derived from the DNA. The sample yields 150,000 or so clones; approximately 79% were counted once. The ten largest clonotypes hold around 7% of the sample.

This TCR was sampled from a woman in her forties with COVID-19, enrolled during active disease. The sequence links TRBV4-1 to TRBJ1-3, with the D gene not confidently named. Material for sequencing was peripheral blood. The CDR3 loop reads CASSQVTSTLGNTIYF. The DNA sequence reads TGCGCCAGCAGCCAAGTAACTAGTACCCTTGGAAACACCATATATTTT.